The T cell receptor (beta chain) under discussion was sequenced for a study of cytomegalovirus exposure and HLA in healthy donors. Study-wide findings and caveats: An Asian-associated ancestry cluster reportedly showed fewer N-insertions than the roughly 700-donor mean in a later analysis.

Use of 60 Vbeta and 13 Jbeta primers characterized the PCR. Produced via immunoSEQ multiplex PCR; TCRdb's table is partial and in-frame only. The table records over 150,000 clones, approximately 80% of them present only once. In nominal health when sampled, donors likely had unrecorded immune exposures nonetheless. The CDR3 runs 12 residues. Germline V gives CDR1 SQVTM, CDR2 ANQGSEA. With 5 bases removed from V and 6 bases from J, the gap between germline ends came to 10 bases. Notes on this clone: Its specificity is unknown.

The TCR comes from a man aged 18 to 30 in good health and CMV-seropositive. The chain uses TRBV29-1 and TRBJ2-2, with a weak D call TRBD1 (5 bases). Sequenced input: PBMCs. This CDR3 reads CSVQGTAGELFF. In nucleotides, the CDR3 is TGCAGCGTTCAGGGAACCGCCGGGGAGCTGTTTTTT.